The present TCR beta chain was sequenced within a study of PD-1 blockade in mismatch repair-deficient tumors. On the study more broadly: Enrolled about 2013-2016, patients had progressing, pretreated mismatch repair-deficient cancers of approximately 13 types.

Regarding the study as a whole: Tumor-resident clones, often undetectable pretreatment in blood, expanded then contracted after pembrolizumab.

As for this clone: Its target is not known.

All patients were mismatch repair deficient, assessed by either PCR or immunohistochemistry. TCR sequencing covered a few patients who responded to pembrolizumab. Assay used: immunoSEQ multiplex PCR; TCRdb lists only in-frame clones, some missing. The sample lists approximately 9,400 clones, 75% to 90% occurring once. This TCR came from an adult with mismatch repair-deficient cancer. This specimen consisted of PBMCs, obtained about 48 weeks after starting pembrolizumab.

The CDR3 reads CSALTGVTEKLFF. The CDR3 DNA is TGCAGCGCTTTGACAGGGGTCACTGAAAAACTGTTTTTT. The chain is built from TRBV29-1 and TRBJ1-4; 8 bases match TRBD1. With 7 bases clipped from V and 7 bases from J, the junction kept 8 bases outside the gene matches. CDR3 length: 13 residues. Germline CDR1 reads SQVTM; CDR2 reads ANQGSEA.